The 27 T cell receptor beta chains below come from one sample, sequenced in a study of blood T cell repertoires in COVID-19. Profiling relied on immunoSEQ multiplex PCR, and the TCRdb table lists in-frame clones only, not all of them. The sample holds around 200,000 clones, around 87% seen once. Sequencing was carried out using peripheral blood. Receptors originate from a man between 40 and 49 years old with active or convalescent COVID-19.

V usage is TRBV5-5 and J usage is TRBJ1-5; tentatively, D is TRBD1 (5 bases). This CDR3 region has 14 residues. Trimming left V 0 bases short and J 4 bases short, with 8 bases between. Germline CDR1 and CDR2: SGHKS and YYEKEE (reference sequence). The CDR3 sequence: CASSLGRVNQPQHF. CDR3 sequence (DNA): TGTGCCAGCAGCTTGGGCAGGGTGAATCAGCCCCAGCATTTT.

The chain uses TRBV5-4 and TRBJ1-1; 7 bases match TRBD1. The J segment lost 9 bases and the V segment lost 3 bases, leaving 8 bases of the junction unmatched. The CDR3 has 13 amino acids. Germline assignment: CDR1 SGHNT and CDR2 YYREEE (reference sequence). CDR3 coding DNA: TGTGCCAGCAGCTATACTGGACAGGAACAAGCTTTCTTT. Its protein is CASSYTGQEQAFF.

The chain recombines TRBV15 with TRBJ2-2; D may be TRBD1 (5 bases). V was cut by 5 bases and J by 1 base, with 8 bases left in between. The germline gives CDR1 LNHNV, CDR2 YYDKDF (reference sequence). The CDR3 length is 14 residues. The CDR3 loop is CATSRTGNTGELFF. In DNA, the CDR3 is TGTGCCACCAGCCGAACAGGGAACACCGGGGAGCTGTTTTTT.

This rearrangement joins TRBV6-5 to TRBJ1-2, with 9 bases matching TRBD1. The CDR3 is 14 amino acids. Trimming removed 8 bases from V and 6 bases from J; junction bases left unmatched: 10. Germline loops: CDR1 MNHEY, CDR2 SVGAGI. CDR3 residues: CASVQFTGGDGYTF. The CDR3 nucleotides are TGTGCCAGCGTTCAGTTCACAGGGGGCGATGGCTACACCTTC.

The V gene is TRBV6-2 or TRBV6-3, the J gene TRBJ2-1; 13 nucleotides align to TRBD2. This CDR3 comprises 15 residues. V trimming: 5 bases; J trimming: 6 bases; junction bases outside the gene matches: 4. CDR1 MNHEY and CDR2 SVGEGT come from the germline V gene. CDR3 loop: CASSRRLAGGNEQFF. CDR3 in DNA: TGTGCCAGCAGTCGGAGACTAGCGGGGGGCAATGAGCAGTTCTTC.

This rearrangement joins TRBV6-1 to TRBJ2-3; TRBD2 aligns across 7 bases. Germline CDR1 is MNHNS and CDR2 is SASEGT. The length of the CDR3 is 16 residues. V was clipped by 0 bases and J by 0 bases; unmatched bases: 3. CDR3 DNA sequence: TGTGCCAGCAGTGAAGCTTGGGGGGGAAGCACAGATACGCAGTATTTT. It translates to CASSEAWGGSTDTQYF.

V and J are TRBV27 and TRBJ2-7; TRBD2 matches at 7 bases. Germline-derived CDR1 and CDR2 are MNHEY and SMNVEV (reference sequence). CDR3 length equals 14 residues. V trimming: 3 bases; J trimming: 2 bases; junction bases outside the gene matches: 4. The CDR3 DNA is TGTGCCAGCAGTTTGGGGGAGGGGACCTACGAGCAGTACTTC. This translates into CASSLGEGTYEQYF.

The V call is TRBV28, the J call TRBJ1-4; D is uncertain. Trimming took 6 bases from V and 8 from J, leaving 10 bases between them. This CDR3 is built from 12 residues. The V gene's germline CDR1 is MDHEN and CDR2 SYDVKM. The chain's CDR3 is CASRSLREKLFF. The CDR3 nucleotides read TGTGCCAGCAGGTCTTTACGGGAAAAACTGTTTTTT.

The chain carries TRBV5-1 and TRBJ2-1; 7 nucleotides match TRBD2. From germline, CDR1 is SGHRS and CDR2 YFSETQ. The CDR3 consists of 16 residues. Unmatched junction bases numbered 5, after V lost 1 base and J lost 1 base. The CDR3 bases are TGCGCCAGCAGCTTGTCGGCGGGGGTTTCCTACAATGAGCAGTTCTTC. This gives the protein CASSLSAGVSYNEQFF.

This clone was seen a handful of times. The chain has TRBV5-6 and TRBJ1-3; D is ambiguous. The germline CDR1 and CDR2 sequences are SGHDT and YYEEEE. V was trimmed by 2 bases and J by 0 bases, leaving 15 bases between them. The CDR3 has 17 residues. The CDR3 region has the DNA TGTGCCAGCAGCTTTTTCCTTATGGGAGACTCTGGAAACACCATATATTTT. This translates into CASSFFLMGDSGNTIYF.

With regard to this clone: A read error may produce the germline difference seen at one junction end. The CDR3 loop reads CASSLGSLEAEKRFF. The CDR3 nucleotides read TGTGCCAGCAGCCTAGGATCTCTCGAGGCTGAAAAACGGTTTTTT. This chain connects TRBV6-5 to TRBJ1-4; D call uncertain. The CDR3 is made up of 15 amino acids. Germline-derived CDR1 and CDR2 are MNHEY and SVGAGI.

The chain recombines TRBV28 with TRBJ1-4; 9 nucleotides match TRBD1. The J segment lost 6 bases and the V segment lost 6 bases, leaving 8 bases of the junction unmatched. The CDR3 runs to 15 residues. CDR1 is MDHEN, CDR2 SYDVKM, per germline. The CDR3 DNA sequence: TGTGCCAGCAGACCCGGGGACAGGGAGGATGAAAAACTGTTTTTT. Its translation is CASRPGDREDEKLFF. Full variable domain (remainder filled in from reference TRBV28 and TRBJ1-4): DVKVTQSSRYLVKRTGEKVFLECVQDMDHENMFWYRQDPGLGLRLIYFSYDVKMKEKGDIPEGYSVSREKKERFSLILESASTNQTSMYLCASRPGDREDEKLFFGSGTQLSVL.

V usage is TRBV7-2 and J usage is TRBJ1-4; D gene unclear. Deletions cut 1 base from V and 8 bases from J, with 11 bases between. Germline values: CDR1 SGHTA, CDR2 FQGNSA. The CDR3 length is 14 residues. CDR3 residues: CASSLGGREEKLFF. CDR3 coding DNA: TGTGCCAGCAGCTTAGGTGGGAGGGAGGAAAAACTGTTTTTT.

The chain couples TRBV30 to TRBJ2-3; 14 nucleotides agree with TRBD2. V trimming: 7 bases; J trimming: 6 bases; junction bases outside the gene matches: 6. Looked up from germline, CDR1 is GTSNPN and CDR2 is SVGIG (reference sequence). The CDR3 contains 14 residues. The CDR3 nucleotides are TGTGCCTTGGGGACTAGCGGGGGCAGGGATACGCAGTATTTT. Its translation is CALGTSGGRDTQYF.

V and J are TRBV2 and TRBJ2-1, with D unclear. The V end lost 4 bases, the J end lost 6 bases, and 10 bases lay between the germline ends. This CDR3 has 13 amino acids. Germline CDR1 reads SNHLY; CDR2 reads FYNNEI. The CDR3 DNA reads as TGTGCCAGCAGTGGGTGGGCCGGCAATGAGCAGTTCTTC. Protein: CASSGWAGNEQFF.

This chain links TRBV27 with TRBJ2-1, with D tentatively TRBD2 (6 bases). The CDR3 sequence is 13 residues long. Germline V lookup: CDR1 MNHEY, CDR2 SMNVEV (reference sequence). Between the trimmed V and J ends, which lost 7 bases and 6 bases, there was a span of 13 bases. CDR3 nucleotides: TGTGCCAGCATCCTACTGGGGGGCAATGAGCAGTTCTTC. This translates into CASILLGGNEQFF.

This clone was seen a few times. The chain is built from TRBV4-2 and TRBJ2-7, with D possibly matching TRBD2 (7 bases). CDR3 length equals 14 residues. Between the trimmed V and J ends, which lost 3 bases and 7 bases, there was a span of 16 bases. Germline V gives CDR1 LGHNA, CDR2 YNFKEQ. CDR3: CASSQGGQSVEQYF. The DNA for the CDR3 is TGTGCCAGCAGCCAGGGGGGGCAGTCTGTTGAGCAGTACTTC.

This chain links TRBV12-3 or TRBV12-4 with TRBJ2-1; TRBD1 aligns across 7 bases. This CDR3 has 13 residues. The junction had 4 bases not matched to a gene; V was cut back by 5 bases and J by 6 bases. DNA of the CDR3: TGTGCCAGCAGTACAGGGGATCGCAATGAGCAGTTCTTC. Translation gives CASSTGDRNEQFF.

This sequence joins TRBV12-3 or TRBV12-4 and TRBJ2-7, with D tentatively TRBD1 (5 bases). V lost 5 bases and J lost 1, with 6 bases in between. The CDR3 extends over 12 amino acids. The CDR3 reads CASSRQSYEQYF. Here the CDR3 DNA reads TGTGCCAGCAGTAGACAGTCCTACGAGCAGTACTTC.

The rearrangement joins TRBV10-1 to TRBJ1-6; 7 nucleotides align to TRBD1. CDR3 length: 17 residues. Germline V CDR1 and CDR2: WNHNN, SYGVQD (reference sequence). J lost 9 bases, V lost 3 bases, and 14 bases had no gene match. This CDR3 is CASSDQSPGTEGSPLHF. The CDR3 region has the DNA TGCGCCAGCAGTGACCAATCCCCCGGGACAGAGGGTTCACCCCTCCACTTT.

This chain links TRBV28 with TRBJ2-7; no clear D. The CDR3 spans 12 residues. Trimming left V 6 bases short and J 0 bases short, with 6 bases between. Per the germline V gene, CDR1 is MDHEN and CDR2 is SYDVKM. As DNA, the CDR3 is TGTGCCAGCAGGAGCTACTCCTACGAGCAGTACTTC. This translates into CASRSYSYEQYF.

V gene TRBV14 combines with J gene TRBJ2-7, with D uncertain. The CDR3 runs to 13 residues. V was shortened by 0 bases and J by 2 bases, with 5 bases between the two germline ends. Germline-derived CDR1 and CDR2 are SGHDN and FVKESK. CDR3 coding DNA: TGTGCCAGCAGCCAAGAGAGTCCCTACGAGCAGTACTTC. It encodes CASSQESPYEQYF.

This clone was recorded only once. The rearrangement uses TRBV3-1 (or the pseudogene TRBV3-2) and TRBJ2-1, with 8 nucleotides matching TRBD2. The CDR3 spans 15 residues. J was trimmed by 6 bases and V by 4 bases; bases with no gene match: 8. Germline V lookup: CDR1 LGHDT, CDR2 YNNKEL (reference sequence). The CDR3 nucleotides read TGTGCCAGCAGCCCGGGACTAGATGTGTCCAATGAGCAGTTCTTC. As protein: CASSPGLDVSNEQFF.

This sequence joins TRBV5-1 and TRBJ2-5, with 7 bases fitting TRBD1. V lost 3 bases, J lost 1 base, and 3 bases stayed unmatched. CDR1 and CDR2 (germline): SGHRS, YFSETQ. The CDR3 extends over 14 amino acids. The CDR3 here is CASSWQGVQETQYF. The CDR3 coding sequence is TGCGCCAGCAGCTGGCAGGGGGTCCAAGAGACCCAGTACTTC.

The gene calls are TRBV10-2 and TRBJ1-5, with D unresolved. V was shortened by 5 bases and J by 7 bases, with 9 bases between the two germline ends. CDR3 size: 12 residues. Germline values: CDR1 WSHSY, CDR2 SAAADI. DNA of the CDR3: TGCGCCAGCAGTTTAGTTCGGCAGCCCCAGCATTTT. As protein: CASSLVRQPQHF.

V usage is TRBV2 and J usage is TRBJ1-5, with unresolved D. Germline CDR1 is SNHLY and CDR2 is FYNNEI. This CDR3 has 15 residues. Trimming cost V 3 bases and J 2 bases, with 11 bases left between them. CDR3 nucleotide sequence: TGTGCCAGCAGTGAGATGGGTCTAGGCAATCAGCCCCAGCATTTT. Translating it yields CASSEMGLGNQPQHF.

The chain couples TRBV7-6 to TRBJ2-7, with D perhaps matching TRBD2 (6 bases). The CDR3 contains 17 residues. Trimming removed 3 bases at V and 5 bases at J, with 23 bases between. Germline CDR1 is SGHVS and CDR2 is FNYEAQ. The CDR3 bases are TGTGCCAGCAGCTTGGGATCCCACGGGGCGGGGTGGAACGAGCAGTACTTC. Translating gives CASSLGSHGAGWNEQYF.